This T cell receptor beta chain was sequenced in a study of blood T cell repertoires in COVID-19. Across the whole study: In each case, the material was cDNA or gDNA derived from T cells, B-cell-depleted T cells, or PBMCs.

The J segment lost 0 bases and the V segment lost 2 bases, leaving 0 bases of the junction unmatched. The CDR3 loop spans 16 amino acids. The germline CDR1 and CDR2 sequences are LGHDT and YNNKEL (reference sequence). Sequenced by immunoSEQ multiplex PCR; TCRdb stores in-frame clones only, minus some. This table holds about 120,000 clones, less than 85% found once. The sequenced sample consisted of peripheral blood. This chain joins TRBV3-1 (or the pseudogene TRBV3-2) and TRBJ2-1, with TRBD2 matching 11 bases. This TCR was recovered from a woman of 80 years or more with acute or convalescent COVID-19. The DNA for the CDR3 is TGTGCCAGCAGCCAACTAGCGGGGGGCTCCTACAATGAGCAGTTCTTC. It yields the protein CASSQLAGGSYNEQFF.